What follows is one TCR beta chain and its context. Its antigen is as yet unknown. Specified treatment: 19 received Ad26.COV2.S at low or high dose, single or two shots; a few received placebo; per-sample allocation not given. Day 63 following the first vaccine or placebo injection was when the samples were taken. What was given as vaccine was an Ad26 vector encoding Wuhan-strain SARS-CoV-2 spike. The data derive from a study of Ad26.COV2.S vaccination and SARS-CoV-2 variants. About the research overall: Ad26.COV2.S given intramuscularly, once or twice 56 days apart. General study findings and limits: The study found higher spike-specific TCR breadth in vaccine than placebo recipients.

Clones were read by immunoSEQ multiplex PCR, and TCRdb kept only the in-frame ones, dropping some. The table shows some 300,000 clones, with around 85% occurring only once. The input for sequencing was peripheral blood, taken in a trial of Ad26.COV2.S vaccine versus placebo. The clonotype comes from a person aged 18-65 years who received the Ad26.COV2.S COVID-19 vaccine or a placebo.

The CDR3 here is CASSLFWRTNEKLFF. CDR3 sequence (DNA): TGTGCCAGCAGTTTATTTTGGCGGACTAATGAAAAACTGTTTTTT. The chain joins TRBV28 to TRBJ1-4; D is unresolved. V gave up 1 base and J gave up 2 bases, with 8 bases separating them. The length of the CDR3 is 15 residues. Germline V CDR1 and CDR2: MDHEN, SYDVKM.